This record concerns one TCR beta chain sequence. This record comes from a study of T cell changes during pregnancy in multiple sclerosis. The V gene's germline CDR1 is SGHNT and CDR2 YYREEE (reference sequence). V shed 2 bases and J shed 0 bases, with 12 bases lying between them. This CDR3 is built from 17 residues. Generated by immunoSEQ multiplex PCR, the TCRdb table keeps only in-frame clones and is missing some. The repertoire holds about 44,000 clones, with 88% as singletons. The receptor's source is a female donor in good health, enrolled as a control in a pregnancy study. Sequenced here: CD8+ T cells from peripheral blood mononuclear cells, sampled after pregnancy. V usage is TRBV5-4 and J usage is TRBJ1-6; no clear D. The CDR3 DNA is TGTGCCAGCAGCTTCCCGTCCACGAGCTCCTATAATTCACCCCTCCACTTT. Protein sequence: CASSFPSTSSYNSPLHF.